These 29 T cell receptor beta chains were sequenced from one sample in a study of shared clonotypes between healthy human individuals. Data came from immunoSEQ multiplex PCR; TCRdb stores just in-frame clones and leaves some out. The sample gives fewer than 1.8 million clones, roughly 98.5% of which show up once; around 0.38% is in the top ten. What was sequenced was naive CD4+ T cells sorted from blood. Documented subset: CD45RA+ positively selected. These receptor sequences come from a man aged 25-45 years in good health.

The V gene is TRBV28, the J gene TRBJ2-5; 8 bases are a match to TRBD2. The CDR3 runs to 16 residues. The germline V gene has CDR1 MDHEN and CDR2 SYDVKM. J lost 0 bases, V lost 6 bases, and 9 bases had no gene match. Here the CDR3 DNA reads TGTGCCAGCAGCCCTAGGGCGGGGGGCAACCAAGAGACCCAGTACTTC. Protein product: CASSPRAGGNQETQYF. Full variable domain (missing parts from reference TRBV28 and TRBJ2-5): DVKVTQSSRYLVKRTGEKVFLECVQDMDHENMFWYRQDPGLGLRLIYFSYDVKMKEKGDIPEGYSVSREKKERFSLILESASTNQTSMYLCASSPRAGGNQETQYFGPGTRLLVL.

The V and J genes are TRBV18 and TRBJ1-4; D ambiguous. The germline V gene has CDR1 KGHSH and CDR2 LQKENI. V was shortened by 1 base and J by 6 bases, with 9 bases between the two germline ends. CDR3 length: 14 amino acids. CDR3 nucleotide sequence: TGTGCCAGCTCACCACGACGGACGGATGAAAAACTGTTTTTT. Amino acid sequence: CASSPRRTDEKLFF.

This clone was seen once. CDR3 DNA: TGTGCCAGTAGTAATCCGGGAGGGGTGGCCAAAAACATTCAGTACTTC. Its translation is CASSNPGGVAKNIQYF. This chain joins TRBV19 and TRBJ2-4; 8 bases agree with TRBD2. CDR3 size: 16 residues. The trim removed 4 bases at V and 1 base at J, leaving 6 bases unmatched. Per the germline V gene, CDR1 is LNHDA and CDR2 is SQIVND (reference sequence). Supplemented by reference TRBV19 and TRBJ2-4, the full variable domain reads DGGITQSPKYLFRKEGQNVTLSCEQNLNHDAMYWYRQDPGQGLRLIYYSQIVNDFQKGDIAEGYSVSREKKESFPLTVTSAQKNPTAFYLCASSNPGGVAKNIQYFGAGTRLSVL.

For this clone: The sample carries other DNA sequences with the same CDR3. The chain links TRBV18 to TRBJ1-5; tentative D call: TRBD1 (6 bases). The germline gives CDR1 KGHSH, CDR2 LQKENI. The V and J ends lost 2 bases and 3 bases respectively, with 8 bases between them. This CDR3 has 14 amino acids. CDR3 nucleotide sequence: TGTGCCAGCTCACCAACAGGGAACAATCAGCCCCAGCATTTT. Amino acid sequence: CASSPTGNNQPQHF. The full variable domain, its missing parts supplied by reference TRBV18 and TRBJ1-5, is NAGVMQNPRHLVRRRGQEARLRCSPMKGHSHVYWYRQLPEEGLKFMVYLQKENIIDESGMPKERFSAEFPKEGPSILRIQQVVRGDSAAYFCASSPTGNNQPQHFGDGTRLSIL.

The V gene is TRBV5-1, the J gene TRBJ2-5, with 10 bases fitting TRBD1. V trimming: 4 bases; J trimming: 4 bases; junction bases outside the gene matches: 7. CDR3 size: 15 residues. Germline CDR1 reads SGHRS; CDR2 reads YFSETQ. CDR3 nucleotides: TGCGCCAGCAGCCACGGACAGGGGGGAGGAGAGACCCAGTACTTC. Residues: CASSHGQGGGETQYF.

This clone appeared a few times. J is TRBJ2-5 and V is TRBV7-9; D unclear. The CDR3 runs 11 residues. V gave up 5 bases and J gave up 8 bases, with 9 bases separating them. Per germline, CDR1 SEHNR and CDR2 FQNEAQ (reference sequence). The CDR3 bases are TGTGCCAGCAGCCCCAGCCAAACCCAGTACTTC. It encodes CASSPSQTQYF.

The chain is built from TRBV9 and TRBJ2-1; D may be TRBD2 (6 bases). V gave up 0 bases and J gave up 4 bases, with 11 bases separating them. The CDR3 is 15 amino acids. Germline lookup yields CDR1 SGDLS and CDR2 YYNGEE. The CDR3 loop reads CASSVVGGGYNEQFF. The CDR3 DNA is TGTGCCAGCAGCGTAGTCGGTGGAGGGTACAATGAGCAGTTCTTC.

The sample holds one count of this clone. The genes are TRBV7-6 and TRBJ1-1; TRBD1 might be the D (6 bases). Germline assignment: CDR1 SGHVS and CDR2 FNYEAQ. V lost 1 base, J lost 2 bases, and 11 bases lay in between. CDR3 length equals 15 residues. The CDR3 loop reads CASSLENRDNTEAFF. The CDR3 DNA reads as TGTGCCAGCAGCTTAGAGAACAGGGATAACACTGAAGCTTTCTTT.

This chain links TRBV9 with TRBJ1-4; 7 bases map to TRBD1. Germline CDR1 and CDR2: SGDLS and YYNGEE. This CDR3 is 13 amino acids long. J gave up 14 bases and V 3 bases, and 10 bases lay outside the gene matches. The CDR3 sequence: CASSGTGDYRLFF. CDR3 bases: TGTGCCAGCAGCGGCACAGGGGACTATCGGCTGTTTTTT.

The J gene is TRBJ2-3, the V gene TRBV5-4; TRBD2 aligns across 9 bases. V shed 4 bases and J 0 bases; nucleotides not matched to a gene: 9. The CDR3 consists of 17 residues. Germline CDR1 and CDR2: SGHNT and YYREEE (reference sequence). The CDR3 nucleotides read TGTGCCAGCAGCGGACTAGCGCCTACCACTAGCACAGATACGCAGTATTTT. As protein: CASSGLAPTTSTDTQYF.

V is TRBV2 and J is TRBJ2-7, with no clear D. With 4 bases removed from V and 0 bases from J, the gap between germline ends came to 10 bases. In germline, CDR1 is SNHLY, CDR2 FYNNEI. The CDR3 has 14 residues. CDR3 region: CASSVTSSSYEQYF. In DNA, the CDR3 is TGTGCCAGCAGTGTTACCAGCAGCTCCTACGAGCAGTACTTC.

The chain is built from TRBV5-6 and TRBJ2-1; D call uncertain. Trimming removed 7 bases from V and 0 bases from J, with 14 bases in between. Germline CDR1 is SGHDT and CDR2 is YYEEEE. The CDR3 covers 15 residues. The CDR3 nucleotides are TGTGCCAGCCTTGCTGGGCAGAGCTCCTACAATGAGCAGTTCTTC. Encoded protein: CASLAGQSSYNEQFF.

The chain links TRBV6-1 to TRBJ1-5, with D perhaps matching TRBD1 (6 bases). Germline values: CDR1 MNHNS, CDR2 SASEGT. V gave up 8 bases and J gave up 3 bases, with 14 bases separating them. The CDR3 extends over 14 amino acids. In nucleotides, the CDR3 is TGTGCCAGCGCGGGGTGGGGGGCCAATCAGCCCCAGCATTTT. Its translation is CASAGWGANQPQHF.

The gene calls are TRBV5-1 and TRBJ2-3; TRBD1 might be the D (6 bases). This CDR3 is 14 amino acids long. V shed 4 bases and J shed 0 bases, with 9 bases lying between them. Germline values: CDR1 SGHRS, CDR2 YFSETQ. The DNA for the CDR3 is TGCGCCAGCAGCCCGGGACACAGCACAGATACGCAGTATTTT. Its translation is CASSPGHSTDTQYF.

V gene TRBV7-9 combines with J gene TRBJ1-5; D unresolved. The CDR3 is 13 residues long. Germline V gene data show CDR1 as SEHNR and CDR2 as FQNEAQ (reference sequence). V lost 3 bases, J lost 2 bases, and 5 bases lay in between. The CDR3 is CASSFSGNQPQHF. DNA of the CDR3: TGTGCCAGCAGCTTTAGCGGCAATCAGCCCCAGCATTTT.

The CDR3 DNA is TGTGCCAGCAGCTTAGTAATTGGGCGGCCGGCCACCGGGGAGCTGTTTTTT. Protein product: CASSLVIGRPATGELFF. The V call is TRBV7-8, the J call TRBJ2-2; D not certain. The CDR3 runs 17 residues. Germline V lookup: CDR1 SGHVS, CDR2 FQNEAQ. V dropped 1 base and J dropped 4 bases, with 16 bases sitting between them.

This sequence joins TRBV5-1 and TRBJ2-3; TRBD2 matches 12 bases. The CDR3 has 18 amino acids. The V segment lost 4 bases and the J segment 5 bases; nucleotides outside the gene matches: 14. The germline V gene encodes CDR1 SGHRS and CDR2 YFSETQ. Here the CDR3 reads CASSLHRWTSGKQDTQYF. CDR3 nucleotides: TGCGCCAGCAGCCTACACCGGTGGACTAGCGGGAAGCAAGATACGCAGTATTTT.

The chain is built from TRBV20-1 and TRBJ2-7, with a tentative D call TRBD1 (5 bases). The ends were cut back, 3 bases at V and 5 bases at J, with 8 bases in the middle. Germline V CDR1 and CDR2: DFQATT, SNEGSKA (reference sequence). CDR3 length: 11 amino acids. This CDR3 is CSASKGHEQYF. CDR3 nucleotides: TGCAGTGCTAGTAAGGGGCACGAGCAGTACTTC.

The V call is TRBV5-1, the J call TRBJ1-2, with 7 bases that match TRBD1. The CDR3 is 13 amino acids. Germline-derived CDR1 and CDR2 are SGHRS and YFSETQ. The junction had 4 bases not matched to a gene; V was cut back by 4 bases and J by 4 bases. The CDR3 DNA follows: TGCGCCAGCAGCAGGGACAGCACCTATGGCTACACCTTC. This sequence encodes CASSRDSTYGYTF.

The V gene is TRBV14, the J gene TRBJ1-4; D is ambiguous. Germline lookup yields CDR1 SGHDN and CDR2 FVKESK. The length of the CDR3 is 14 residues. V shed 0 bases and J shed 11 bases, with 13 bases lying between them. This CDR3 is CASSQELVGEKLFF. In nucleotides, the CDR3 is TGTGCCAGCAGCCAAGAACTTGTCGGTGAGAAACTGTTTTTT.

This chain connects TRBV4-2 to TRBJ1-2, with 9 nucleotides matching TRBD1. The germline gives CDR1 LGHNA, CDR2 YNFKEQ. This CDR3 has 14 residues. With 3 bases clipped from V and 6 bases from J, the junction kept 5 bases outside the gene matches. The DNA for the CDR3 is TGTGCCAGCAGCCAGGGTGACAGGGGGAATGGCTACACCTTC. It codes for CASSQGDRGNGYTF.

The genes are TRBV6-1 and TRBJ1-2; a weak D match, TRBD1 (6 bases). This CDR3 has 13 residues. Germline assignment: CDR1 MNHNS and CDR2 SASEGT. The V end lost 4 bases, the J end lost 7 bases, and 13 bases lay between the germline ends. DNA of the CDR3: TGTGCCAGCAGTGCCGCCGGGGGCGCTGGCTACACCTTC. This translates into CASSAAGGAGYTF.

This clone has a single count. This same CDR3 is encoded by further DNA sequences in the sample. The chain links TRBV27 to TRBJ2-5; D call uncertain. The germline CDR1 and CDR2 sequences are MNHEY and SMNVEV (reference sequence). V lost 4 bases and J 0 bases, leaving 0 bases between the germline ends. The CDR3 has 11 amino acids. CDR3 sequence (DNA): TGTGCCAGCAGTTACCAAGAGACCCAGTACTTC. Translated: CASSYQETQYF.

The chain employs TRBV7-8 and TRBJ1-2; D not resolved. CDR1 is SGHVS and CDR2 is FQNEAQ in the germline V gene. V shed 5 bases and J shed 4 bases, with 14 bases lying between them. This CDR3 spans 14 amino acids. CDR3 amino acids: CASSKKPGVYGYTF. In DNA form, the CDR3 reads TGTGCCAGCAGCAAAAAGCCTGGGGTCTATGGCTACACCTTC.

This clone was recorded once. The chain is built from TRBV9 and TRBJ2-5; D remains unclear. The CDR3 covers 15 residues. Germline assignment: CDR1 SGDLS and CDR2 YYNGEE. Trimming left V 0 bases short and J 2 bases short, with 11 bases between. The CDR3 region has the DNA TGTGCCAGCAGCGTAGATCACATGGGGCAAGAGACCCAGTACTTC. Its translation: CASSVDHMGQETQYF.

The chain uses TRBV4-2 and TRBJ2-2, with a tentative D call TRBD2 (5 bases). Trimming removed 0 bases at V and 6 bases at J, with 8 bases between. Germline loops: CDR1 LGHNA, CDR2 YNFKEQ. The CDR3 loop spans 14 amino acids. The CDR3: CASSQEFSAGELFF. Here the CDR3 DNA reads TGTGCCAGCAGCCAAGAATTTAGCGCCGGGGAGCTGTTTTTT.

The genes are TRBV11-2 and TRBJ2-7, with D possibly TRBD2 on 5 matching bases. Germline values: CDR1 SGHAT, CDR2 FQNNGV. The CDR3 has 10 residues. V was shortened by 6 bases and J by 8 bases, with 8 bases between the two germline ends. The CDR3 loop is CASSTRKQYF. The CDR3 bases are TGTGCCAGCAGTACTAGGAAGCAGTACTTC.

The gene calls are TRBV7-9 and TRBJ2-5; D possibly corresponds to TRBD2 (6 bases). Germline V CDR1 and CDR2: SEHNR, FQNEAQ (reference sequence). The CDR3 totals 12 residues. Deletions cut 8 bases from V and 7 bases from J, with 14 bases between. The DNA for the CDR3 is TGTGCCAGCCCCGGGGAAGCGGGGACCCAGTACTTC. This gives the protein CASPGEAGTQYF.

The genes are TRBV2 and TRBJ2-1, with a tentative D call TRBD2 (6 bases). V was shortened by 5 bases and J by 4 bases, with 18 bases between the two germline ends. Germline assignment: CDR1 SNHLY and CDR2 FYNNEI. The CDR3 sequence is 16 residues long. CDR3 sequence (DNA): TGTGCCAGCAGTATTCCGGGACTTGTGTCATACAATGAGCAGTTCTTC. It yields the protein CASSIPGLVSYNEQFF.